Listed here is a single T cell receptor (beta chain). The data are from a study of blood T cell repertoires in COVID-19. Overall study context: From T cells, B-cell-depleted T cells, or PBMCs came the material, which was cDNA or gDNA.

All enrollees were about 18 to 90 years old and from 20 to 30 US areas. Researchers sorted participants into cohorts using their self-reported clinical history. This CDR3 region has 13 residues. Germline CDR1 and CDR2: SGHDN and FVKESK. The J segment lost 7 bases and the V segment lost 4 bases, leaving 6 bases of the junction unmatched. Per the study methods: The assay estimated nucleated cells by amplifying reference gene primers. TCRdb's copy holds only in-frame clones and misses some; the assay was immunoSEQ multiplex PCR. For V, J and clone size, that table is used; D and trimming come from the DNA. The sample lists about 180,000 clones, roughly 87% occurring once.

The sequence was obtained from a human donor with acute COVID-19. The donor label of this sample is uncertain. V is TRBV14 and J is TRBJ1-1; 7 nucleotides match TRBD1. The specimen was PBMCs or T cells enriched from blood (not recorded which). The CDR3 bases are TGTGCCAGCAGCCTTGGGACAGCAGGTGAAGCTTTCTTT. It codes for CASSLGTAGEAFF.